This T cell receptor (beta chain) was documented in a study of cytomegalovirus exposure and HLA in healthy donors. With 60 Vbeta and 13 Jbeta primers, the PCR was carried out. Clones were read by immunoSEQ multiplex PCR, and TCRdb kept only the in-frame ones, dropping some. The table shows some 190,000 clones, with more than 60% occurring only once. The sequenced sample consisted of PBMCs. The sequence came from a woman younger than 45 in good health and CMV-seropositive.

The CDR3 bases are TGTGCCAGTAGTAGGCAACAGTTCACTGAAGCTTTCTTT. Translated, it gives CASSRQQFTEAFF. The chain joins TRBV19 to TRBJ1-1; D remains unclear. Germline V CDR1 and CDR2: LNHDA, SQIVND (reference sequence). V was clipped by 4 bases and J by 4 bases, with 10 bases between them. The CDR3 is 13 amino acids.